This T cell receptor beta chain was identified in a study of cytomegalovirus exposure and HLA in healthy donors. In the study overall: For the approximately 390 genotyped donors, approximately 82% fell within the Caucasian-associated ancestry cluster. The study, taken as a whole, reports: In vitro assays verified that a few CMV-associated chains recognized CMV antigens specifically. A later analysis associated 15,000 to 20,000 TCR beta sequences with HLA alleles at a 0.05 false discovery rate. Reports state that TCR beta sequences accurately predicted most subjects' HLA-A and HLA-B alleles.

In the case of this clone: Its specificity is not known.

Researchers ran the PCR with 60 Vbeta and 13 Jbeta primers. Profiling relied on immunoSEQ multiplex PCR, and the TCRdb table lists in-frame clones only, not all of them. The data contain approximately 190,000 clones, 65% to 85% of them singletons. V lost 5 bases to trimming and J lost 3 bases; unmatched junction nucleotides: 6. The CDR3 length is 15 residues. Germline CDR1 is MGHDK and CDR2 is SYGVNS. This chain connects TRBV25-1 to TRBJ2-2; TRBD2 matches at 7 bases. The TCR sequence derives from a woman between 25 and 40 years old in good health and CMV-seropositive. Sequencing input: PBMCs. CDR3 sequence: CASSRGELYTGELFF. Here the CDR3 DNA reads TGTGCCAGCAGTCGGGGGGAGCTATACACCGGGGAGCTGTTTTTT.